Included here is one T cell receptor (beta chain) sequence, with context. The record originates from a study of blood T cell repertoires in COVID-19. The V end was cut by 0 bases, the J end by 4 bases, with 14 bases between. Germline lookup yields CDR1 MNHNY and CDR2 SVGAGI (reference sequence). The CDR3 is 16 residues long. Profiled with immunoSEQ multiplex PCR; TCRdb holds only in-frame clones, not every one. The sample has a few hundred thousand clones, less than 90% seen once; the top ten hold 15% to 20%. The clonotype was recovered from a woman older than 75 with active or convalescent COVID-19. The rearrangement joins TRBV6-6 to TRBJ2-3, with a weak D call TRBD1 (5 bases). The sample taken for sequencing was peripheral blood. The DNA for the CDR3 is TGTGCCAGCAGTTACTCGATAGACAGAAGTCCAGATACGCAGTATTTT. Encoded protein: CASSYSIDRSPDTQYF.